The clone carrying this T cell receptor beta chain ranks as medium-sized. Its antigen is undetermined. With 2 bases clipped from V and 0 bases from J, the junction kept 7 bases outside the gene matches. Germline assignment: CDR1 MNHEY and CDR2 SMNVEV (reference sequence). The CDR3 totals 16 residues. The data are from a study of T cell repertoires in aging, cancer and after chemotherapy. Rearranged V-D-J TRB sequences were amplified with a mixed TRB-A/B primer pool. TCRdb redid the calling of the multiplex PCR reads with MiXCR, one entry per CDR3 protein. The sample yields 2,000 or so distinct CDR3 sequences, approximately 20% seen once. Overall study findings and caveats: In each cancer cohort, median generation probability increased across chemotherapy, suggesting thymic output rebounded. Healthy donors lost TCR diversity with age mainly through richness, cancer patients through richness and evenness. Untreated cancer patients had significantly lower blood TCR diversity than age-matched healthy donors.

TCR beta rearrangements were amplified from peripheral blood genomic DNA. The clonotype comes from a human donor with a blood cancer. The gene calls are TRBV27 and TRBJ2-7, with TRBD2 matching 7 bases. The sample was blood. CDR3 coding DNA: TGTGCCAGCAGTTTAGGTGGCGGGGGAGTCTCCTACGAGCAGTACTTC. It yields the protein CASSLGGGGVSYEQYF.